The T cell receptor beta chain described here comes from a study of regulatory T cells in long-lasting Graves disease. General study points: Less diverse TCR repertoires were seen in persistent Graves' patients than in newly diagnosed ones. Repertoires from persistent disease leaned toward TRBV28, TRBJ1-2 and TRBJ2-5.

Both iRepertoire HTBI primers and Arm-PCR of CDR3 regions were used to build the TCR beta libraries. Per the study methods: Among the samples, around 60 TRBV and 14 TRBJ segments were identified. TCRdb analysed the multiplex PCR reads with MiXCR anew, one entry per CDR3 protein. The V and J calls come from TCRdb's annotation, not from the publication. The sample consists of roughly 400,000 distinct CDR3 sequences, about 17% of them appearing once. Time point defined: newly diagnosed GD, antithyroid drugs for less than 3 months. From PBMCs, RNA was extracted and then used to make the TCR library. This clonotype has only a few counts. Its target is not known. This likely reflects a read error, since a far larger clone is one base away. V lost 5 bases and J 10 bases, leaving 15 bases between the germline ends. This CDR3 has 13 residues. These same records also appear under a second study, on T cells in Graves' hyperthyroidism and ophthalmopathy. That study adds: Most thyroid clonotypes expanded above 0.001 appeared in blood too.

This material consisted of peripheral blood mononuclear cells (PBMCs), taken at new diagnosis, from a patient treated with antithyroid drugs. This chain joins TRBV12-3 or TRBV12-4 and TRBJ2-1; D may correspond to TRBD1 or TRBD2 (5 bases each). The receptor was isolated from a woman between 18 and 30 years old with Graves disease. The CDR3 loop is CASSAERGYEQFF. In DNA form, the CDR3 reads TGTGCCAGCAGTGCCGAACGGGGCTACGAGCAGTTCTTC.